Listed below are T cell receptor beta chains from one sample, sequenced in a study of T cell responses to AZD1222 COVID-19 vaccine. Here immunoSEQ multiplex PCR was the method, and the copy in TCRdb shows in-frame clones only, minus some. This table holds around 180,000 clones, around 94% found once. The material was peripheral blood, obtained 28 days after the second AZD1222 dose. These TCRs come from an adult who received the AZD1222 COVID-19 vaccine. CDR3s include the opening cysteine and the closing phenylalanine or tryptophan. A clone size is listed for some rows: how often the clone was seen (once, few, many), or a class if it is expanded.

v_call,clone_size,cdr3_aa
TRBV19,NA,CASSLQGARAEAFF
TRBV4-3,NA,CASSRENRGTEAFF
TRBV6-6,NA,CASSSAIGRAGEQFF
TRBV7-9,NA,CASSLGAVQETQYF
TRBV6-1,NA,CASSEGPNQPQHF
TRBV7-9,NA,CASSLEGGNRYEQYF
TRBV2,NA,CASVGYQETQYF
TRBV20-1,NA,CSARDNYGYTF
TRBV3-1/TRBV3-2,NA,CASSQEGVFNTGELFF
TRBV9,NA,CASSVATGPYEQYF
TRBV2,NA,CASSTGVWETQYF
TRBV4-1,once,CASSQVPLTPYEQYF
TRBV18,NA,CASSTGGDRSASPLHF
TRBV4-1,NA,CASSQETSGSFETQYF
TRBV20-1,NA,CSASFGTSYNEQFF
TRBV9,NA,CASSPMDTNQPQHF
TRBV6-1,NA,CASSEYLSGSSFYGYTF
TRBV28,NA,CASSLQGSGANVLTF
TRBV6-6,NA,CASSYPTGTGNTEAFF
TRBV5-1,NA,CASSPYPGRGDEQYF
TRBV2,NA,CASSDRSPNQPQHF
TRBV2,NA,CASFPGPVEETQYF
TRBV5-4,NA,CASSWTPSEKLFF
TRBV12-3/TRBV12-4,NA,CASSFLGNYGYTF
TRBV29-1,NA,CSVEGQSGTEAFF
TRBV28,NA,CASSLRRSYNEQFF
TRBV5-1,NA,CASSLGQTNEKLFF
TRBV14,NA,CASSRDREGYGYTF
TRBV11-3,NA,CASSRSGPNQPQHF
TRBV2,NA,CASINPSSYNEQFF
TRBV7-2,NA,CASRSSGANTEAFF
TRBV30,NA,CAWSVEVRRDTEAFF
TRBV23-1,NA,CASSHHRRGSQPQHF
TRBV19,NA,CASSIPGTGDNSPLHF
TRBV28,NA,CASSFGPSGTDTQYF
TRBV19,NA,CASSIGHNEQFF
TRBV9,NA,CASSVRWVATADNEQFF
TRBV3-1/TRBV3-2,once,CASSPGSGNTIYF
TRBV7-3,NA,CASSLGGYSPNTEAFF
TRBV6-6,NA,CASSYVDKPNTEAFF
TRBV19,NA,CASTPFVGNTEAFF
TRBV2,NA,CASSEVSVSYGYTF
TRBV7-9,NA,CASSPPGLTGPTEAFF
TRBV21-1,NA,CASSRTGGDRAYGYTF
TRBV5-1,NA,CASSLEGNSNQPQHF
TRBV21-1,NA,CASSRNGKGTYFLSRRSNYGYTF
TRBV2,NA,CASSEGPPQPQHF
TRBV24-1,NA,CATSDTGQAAYEQYF
TRBV5-4,NA,CASSLASGGYTEAFF
TRBV5-6,NA,CASGGSFSATMNTEAFF
TRBV9,NA,CASSGLARTSGANVLTF
TRBV27,NA,CASSFPRGEQYF
TRBV11-2,NA,CASSPEQGSYEQYF
TRBV2,NA,CASSTHGTEQFF
TRBV7-2,NA,CASSVLRGRETQYF